These 15 T cell receptor beta chains share one sample of origin, sequenced in a study of shared clonotypes between healthy human individuals. Repertoires were generated with immunoSEQ multiplex PCR, while TCRdb's copy carries only in-frame clones and drops some. The sample lists 100,000 to 120,000 clones; about 63% were seen once. Sequenced: memory CD8+ T cells sorted from blood. Subset given: CD45RO+ cells pooled with CCR7-negative TemRA cells. The receptors originated from a woman younger than 45 in good health.

This clone was seen at least ten times. V and J are TRBV9 and TRBJ2-2, with 9 bases matching TRBD2. CDR3 length: 16 residues. CDR1 and CDR2 (germline): SGDLS, YYNGEE. Germline trimming cut 0 bases from V and 4 bases from J; bases unmatched to any gene: 4. CDR3 DNA: TGTGCCAGCAGCGTAGTTGGTAGCGGGGGCACCGGGGAGCTGTTTTTT. It specifies CASSVVGSGGTGELFF.

This clone appeared a few times. The chain links TRBV29-1 to TRBJ2-7, with 9 bases identical to TRBD1. Trimming removed 4 bases from V and 2 bases from J; junction bases left unmatched: 6. The germline V gene encodes CDR1 SQVTM and CDR2 ANQGSEA. The CDR3 is 14 residues long. The CDR3 region has the DNA TGCAGCGTTGTTCCGACAGGGGGTACCTACGAGCAGTACTTC. Translating gives CSVVPTGGTYEQYF.

This clone was seen only a few times. V gene TRBV19 combines with J gene TRBJ1-5; D is undetermined. Trimming took 7 bases from V and 1 from J, leaving 20 bases between them. The germline CDR1 and CDR2 sequences are LNHDA and SQIVND (reference sequence). The CDR3 length is 17 residues. This CDR3 is CASTPSWWALSNQPQHF. In DNA, the CDR3 is TGTGCCAGTACCCCCTCCTGGTGGGCCTTGAGCAATCAGCCCCAGCATTTT.

This clone was seen more than once but under ten times. The V gene is TRBV2, the J gene TRBJ1-2; D may be TRBD1 (6 bases). CDR1 is SNHLY, CDR2 FYNNEI, per germline. The V gene lost 6 bases and the J gene lost 4 bases, with 15 bases spanning the gap. This CDR3 has 14 amino acids. CDR3 loop: CASREPDRFYGYTF. In nucleotides, the CDR3 is TGTGCCAGCAGGGAACCCGACAGGTTCTATGGCTACACCTTC.

About this clone itself: The sample contains more than one DNA sequence encoding this CDR3. V and J are TRBV6-1 and TRBJ2-1, with D hard to call. Trimming left V 3 bases short and J 6 bases short, with 6 bases between. This CDR3 is built from 12 residues. CDR1 and CDR2 from the germline V gene are MNHNS and SASEGT. The CDR3 loop is CASSDPGNEQFF. CDR3 bases: TGTGCCAGCAGTGATCCAGGCAATGAGCAGTTCTTC.

This clone is judged medium-sized. The rearrangement uses TRBV25-1 and TRBJ2-7; possible D gene TRBD2, 5 bases. The CDR3 has 13 residues. Germline V lookup: CDR1 MGHDK, CDR2 SYGVNS. V dropped 2 bases and J dropped 3 bases, with 8 bases sitting between them. CDR3 nucleotides: TGTGCCAGCAGTGAAGAGGGCAACTACGAGCAGTACTTC. This encodes CASSEEGNYEQYF.

CDR3 in amino acids: CASSESAWFFEQYF. Here the CDR3 DNA reads TGTGCCAGCAGTGAATCGGCGTGGTTCTTCGAGCAGTACTTC. The rearrangement links TRBV2 to TRBJ2-7, with no clear D. The ends were cut back, 2 bases at V and 6 bases at J, with 14 bases in the middle. The CDR3 consists of 14 residues. Looked up from germline, CDR1 is SNHLY and CDR2 is FYNNEI.

This chain links TRBV28 with TRBJ2-1, with 13 bases that match TRBD2. CDR1 is MDHEN, CDR2 SYDVKM, per germline. This CDR3 has 16 amino acids. V shed 5 bases, J shed 6 bases, and the junction held 7 bases outside the gene matches. The CDR3 nucleotides are TGTGCCAGCAGTCCGATTGGACTAGCGGGAGTCAATGAGCAGTTCTTC. Protein sequence: CASSPIGLAGVNEQFF.

This chain joins TRBV11-1 and TRBJ2-5; TRBD2 agrees at 8 bases. Germline V CDR1 and CDR2: SGHAT, FQDESV (reference sequence). Trimming cost V 5 bases and J 5 bases; bases outside gene matches: 7. The CDR3 covers 14 residues. The CDR3: CASSMTRGVETQYF. The DNA of the CDR3 is TGTGCCAGCAGCATGACGCGGGGGGTGGAGACCCAGTACTTC.

The V call is TRBV25-1, the J call TRBJ2-1, with 8 positions matching TRBD2. V trimming: 6 bases; J trimming: 7 bases; junction bases outside the gene matches: 17. CDR3 length equals 17 residues. Per the germline V gene, CDR1 is MGHDK and CDR2 is SYGVNS. CDR3: CASSDGGSGRPTNEQFF. CDR3 bases: TGTGCCAGCAGCGATGGGGGGAGCGGGAGACCAACAAATGAGCAGTTCTTC. The variable domain in full, completed from reference TRBV25-1 and TRBJ2-1, reads EADIYQTPRYLVIGTGKKITLECSQTMGHDKMYWYQQDPGMELHLIHYSYGVNSTEKGDLSSESTVSRIRTEHFPLTLESARPSHTSQYLCASSDGGSGRPTNEQFFGPGTRLTVL.

The CDR3, as DNA: TGTGCCAGCAGTGACCTTGGGGGAGCGAACACCGGGGAGCTGTTTTTT. Translation: CASSDLGGANTGELFF. The chain carries TRBV6-1 and TRBJ2-2; perhaps D is TRBD1 or TRBD2 (5 bases each). The germline V and J ends were trimmed by 3 bases and 0 bases, with 11 bases remaining between them. This CDR3 has 16 amino acids. Looked up from germline, CDR1 is MNHNS and CDR2 is SASEGT.

The chain recombines TRBV6-5 with TRBJ2-5, with 7 bases lining up with TRBD1. The V segment lost 2 bases and the J segment 4 bases; nucleotides outside the gene matches: 7. The CDR3 is made up of 15 amino acids. Germline V gives CDR1 MNHEY, CDR2 SVGAGI. The CDR3 protein is CASSYAGQDIETQYF. CDR3 bases: TGTGCCAGCAGTTACGCCGGACAGGACATAGAGACCCAGTACTTC.

This clone was counted only a few times. The J gene is TRBJ2-5, the V gene TRBV28; 7 bases are shared with TRBD2. The CDR3 sequence is 13 residues long. Germline values: CDR1 MDHEN, CDR2 SYDVKM. Germline trimming cut 3 bases from V and 7 bases from J; bases unmatched to any gene: 5. CDR3 DNA sequence: TGTGCCAGCAGTTTTGCGGGAGACGGGACCCAGTACTTC. It specifies CASSFAGDGTQYF.

This clone was recorded a few times. The rearrangement uses TRBV25-1 and TRBJ2-7; TRBD1 is a possible D gene (6 bases). The CDR3 extends over 15 amino acids. Germline-derived CDR1 and CDR2 are MGHDK and SYGVNS. The V and J ends lost 1 base and 2 bases respectively, with 12 bases between them. CDR3 DNA: TGTGCCAGCAGTGAATCCGGGACACCCGCCTACGAGCAGTACTTC. Residues: CASSESGTPAYEQYF.

This clone turned up a few times. J is TRBJ1-2 and V is TRBV9; 8 nucleotides line up with TRBD1. The CDR3 totals 15 residues. V lost 1 base, J lost 7 bases, and 9 bases stayed unmatched. Germline V gene data show CDR1 as SGDLS and CDR2 as YYNGEE. CDR3 in amino acids: CASSVTGTGGGGYTF. The CDR3 DNA follows: TGTGCCAGCAGCGTAACCGGGACAGGCGGGGGTGGCTACACCTTC.